This TCR beta chain was identified in a study of PD-1 blockade in classical Hodgkin lymphoma. In regard to this clone: Its cognate antigen is unknown.

Libraries were prepared by immunoSEQ multiplex PCR; TCRdb keeps only in-frame clonotypes and omits some of them. This sample has 99,000 or so clones, with around 90% found just once. Germline V gene sequence: CDR1 KGHSH, CDR2 LQKENI. V lost 3 bases to trimming and J lost 1 base, with 12 bases between them. This CDR3 has 15 residues. As for time point: cycle 4 day 1 (C4D1), after 5 to 7 weeks of nivolumab. Each patient relapsed following autologous stem cell transplantation, and prior brentuximab vedotin exposure differed. Findings and caveats of the study: Anyone who began nivolumab under 1 year after ASCT was excluded.

Sequences were derived from peripheral blood mononuclear cells (PBMCs), sampled before the fourth cycle of nivolumab. This chain joins TRBV18 and TRBJ1-1; D unclear. The clonotype comes from a human donor with classical Hodgkin lymphoma. The CDR3 DNA sequence: TGTGCCAGCTCACCCCGAACGGGCCGGAACACTGAAGCTTTCTTT. Its protein product is CASSPRTGRNTEAFF.